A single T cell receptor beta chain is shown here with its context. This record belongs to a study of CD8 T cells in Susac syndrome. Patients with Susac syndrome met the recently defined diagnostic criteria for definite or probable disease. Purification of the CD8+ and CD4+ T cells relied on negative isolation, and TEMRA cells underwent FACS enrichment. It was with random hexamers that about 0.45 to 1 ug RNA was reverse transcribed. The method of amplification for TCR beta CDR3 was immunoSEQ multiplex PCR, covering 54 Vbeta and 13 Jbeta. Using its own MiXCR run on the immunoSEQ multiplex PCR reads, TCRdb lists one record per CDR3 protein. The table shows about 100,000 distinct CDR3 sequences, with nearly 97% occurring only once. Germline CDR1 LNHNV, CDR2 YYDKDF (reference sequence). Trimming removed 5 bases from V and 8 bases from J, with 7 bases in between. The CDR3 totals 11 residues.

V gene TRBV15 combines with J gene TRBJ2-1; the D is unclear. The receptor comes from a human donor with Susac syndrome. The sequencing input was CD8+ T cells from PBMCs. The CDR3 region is CATSERYEQFF. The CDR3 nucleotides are TGTGCCACCAGCGAGCGCTATGAGCAGTTCTTC.